The rows below give T cell receptor beta chains drawn from one sample of a study of Graves' ophthalmopathy and Graves' hyperthyroidism. TCRdb reprocessed the multiplex PCR reads with MiXCR, giving one entry per CDR3 protein. The sample contains hundreds of thousands of distinct CDR3 sequences, roughly a fifth of which appear only once. Sequencing was carried out using peripheral blood. Every receptor here comes from a woman in her fifties or sixties with Graves' ophthalmopathy. Each CDR3 is given with its conserved first and last residue. D genes are given only for firm matches. The listing skips clone size in some rows; elsewhere it reads once, few, many or a size class.

CDR3aa | CDR3nt | j_gene | len | d_gene | abundance | v_gene
CASSPREAYGYTF | TGCGCCAGCAGCCCCAGGGAGGCCTATGGCTACACCTTC | TRBJ1-2 | 13 | . | . | TRBV5-1
CASSPRPDSYEQYF | TGTGCCAGCAGTCCGCGTCCGGATTCCTACGAGCAGTACTTC | TRBJ2-7 | 14 | . | many | TRBV27
CASSPGHSTTEAFF | TGTGCCAGCTCCCCCGGGCACTCGACCACTGAAGCTTTCTTT | TRBJ1-1 | 14 | . | few | TRBV18
CASSLGTTVYEQYF | TGTGCCAGCAGTTTGGGGACTACCGTGTACGAGCAGTACTTC | TRBJ2-7 | 14 | TRBD2 | many | TRBV28
CASSLSAGYGYTF | TGTGCCAGCAGTTTGTCGGCGGGGTATGGCTACACCTTC | TRBJ1-2 | 13 | . | few | TRBV12-3/TRBV12-4
CASSLSTDSYEQYF | TGCGCCAGCAGCCTCTCGACAGACTCCTACGAGCAGTACTTC | TRBJ2-7 | 14 | . | . | TRBV5-1
CATSDLGTDHGYTF | TGTGCCACCAGTGATTTGGGGACAGATCATGGCTACACCTTC | TRBJ1-2 | 14 | TRBD1 | many | TRBV24-1
CSVQGSYEQYF | TGCAGCGTCCAGGGGTCCTACGAGCAGTACTTC | TRBJ2-7 | 11 | . | . | TRBV29-1
CASSSAGGAGQPQHF | TGTGCCAGCAGCTCGGCGGGGGGCGCGGGTCAGCCCCAGCATTTT | TRBJ1-5 | 15 | . | many | TRBV11-2
CSAPNRGGWNTEAFF | TGCAGTGCCCCAAATAGGGGGGGCTGGAACACTGAAGCTTTCTTT | TRBJ1-1 | 15 | . | . | TRBV20-1
CASSGGLAPSTQQYF | TGTGCCAGCAGCGGGGGGTTAGCTCCTTCTACGCAGCAGTACTTC | TRBJ2-7 | 15 | . | many | TRBV13
CASSLSTDLNQPQHF | TGCGCCAGCAGCTTGTCGACAGACCTTAATCAGCCCCAGCATTTT | TRBJ1-5 | 15 | . | . | TRBV5-1
CASSPGQHYGYTF | TGTGCCAGCAGCCCGGGACAGCATTATGGCTACACCTTC | TRBJ1-2 | 13 | TRBD1 | . | TRBV7-8
CASRWDKNTEAFF | TGTGCCAGCAGGTGGGACAAGAACACTGAAGCTTTCTTT | TRBJ1-1 | 13 | . | many | TRBV12-3/TRBV12-4
CASSLGSGEAFF | TGTGCCAGCAGTTTAGGTTCCGGTGAAGCTTTCTTT | TRBJ1-1 | 12 | . | . | TRBV12-3/TRBV12-4
CSATGILGEQYF | TGCAGTGCTACTGGGATCCTCGGAGAGCAGTACTTC | TRBJ2-7 | 12 | . | many | TRBV20-1
CASKTGNTEAFF | TGTGCCAGCAAAACAGGGAACACTGAAGCTTTCTTT | TRBJ1-1 | 12 | . | many | TRBV6-1
CASSLTQYQETQYF | TGCGCCAGCAGCTTGACTCAGTACCAAGAGACCCAGTACTTC | TRBJ2-5 | 14 | . | many | TRBV5-1
CSANSGQFLHEQYF | TGCAGTGCTAACTCGGGACAGTTCCTCCACGAGCAGTACTTC | TRBJ2-7 | 14 | TRBD1 | . | TRBV20-1
CASSDLVSTDYGYTF | TGTGCCAGCAGTGACCTGGTTTCCACGGACTATGGCTACACCTTC | TRBJ1-2 | 15 | . | many | TRBV6-1
CATWDRGIGGYTF | TGTGCCACCTGGGACAGGGGGATCGGGGGCTACACCTTC | TRBJ1-2 | 13 | TRBD1 | . | TRBV10-3
CASSLDGMNTEAFF | TGCGCCAGCAGCTTGGACGGGATGAACACTGAAGCTTTCTTT | TRBJ1-1 | 14 | . | . | TRBV5-1
CASSQGADTEAFF | TGTGCCAGCTCACAGGGGGCTGACACTGAAGCTTTCTTT | TRBJ1-1 | 13 | TRBD1 | many | TRBV18
CSARATGTYNSPLHF | TGCAGTGCTAGAGCGACAGGGACCTATAATTCACCCCTCCACTTT | TRBJ1-6 | 15 | TRBD1 | . | TRBV20-1